A selection of T cell receptor beta chains follows, all from one sample in a study of post-analysis software for immune sequencing data. Each CDR3 protein is one row after TCRdb ran MiXCR on the PCR reads. The table shows 650,000 to 850,000 distinct CDR3 sequences, with approximately 57% occurring only once. Input material: blood. All receptors come from a girl between 5 and 17 years old with multiple sclerosis. The CDR3 runs from the conserved cysteine through the conserved F or W. Each record gives: clone size, D gene, V gene, J gene, CDR3 DNA, CDR3 protein. The D gene is left open where the match is weak. Clone size appears in some rows only: once, few, many, or a class for an expanded clone.

>NA|NA|TRBV3-1|TRBJ1-2
TGTGCCAGCAGCCAAGATCGATTCTATGGCTACACCTTC
CASSQDRFYGYTF
>NA|TRBD2|TRBV11-1|TRBJ2-7
TGTGCCAGCAGCCGTAGCGGGAGGGCCAGCTACGGGCAGTACTTC
CASSRSGRASYGQYF
>NA|TRBD1|TRBV14|TRBJ2-7
TGTGCCAGCAGCCAAGAGGGACAGCCTTACGAGCAGTACTTC
CASSQEGQPYEQYF
>few|NA|TRBV27|TRBJ1-2
TGTGCCAGCAGTTTTCGTGAGAACTATGGCTACACTTTC
CASSFRENYGYTF
>few|TRBD1|TRBV7-2|TRBJ1-5
TGTGCCAGCAGCCGGTCGGGAGGGGGCTGGAGCAATCAGCCCCAGCATTTT
CASSRSGGGWSNQPQHF
>few|NA|TRBV9|TRBJ2-7
TGTGCCAGCAGCCCATCTCCAGGCCCCACAGCGGCATCCTACGAGCAGTACTTC
CASSPSPGPTAASYEQYF
>NA|TRBD2|TRBV11-2|TRBJ2-3
TGTGCCAGCAGCCACCGGACTAGCGGAAGCACAGATACGCAGTATTTT
CASSHRTSGSTDTQYF
>few|TRBD2|TRBV20-1|TRBJ2-5
TGCAGTGCTACCAGTCGGCCTAGCGGGGGTCAAGAGACCCAGTACTTC
CSATSRPSGGQETQYF
>NA|NA|TRBV20-1|TRBJ2-1
TGCAGTGCGATAGTCGCGGGACTTGACTCCTACAATGAGCAGTTCTTC
CSAIVAGLDSYNEQFF
>few|TRBD1|TRBV29-1|TRBJ1-1
TGCAGCGTAGGACAGGGTAGAACTGAAGCTTTCTTT
CSVGQGRTEAFF
>once|TRBD1|TRBV7-2|TRBJ2-5
TGTGCCAGCAGCTTTAGGCGCCCGGGACGGGGACAGGAGACCCAGTACTTC
CASSFRRPGRGQETQYF
>NA|NA|TRBV7-2|TRBJ1-2
TGTGCCACAGCTTTAGCAGGGGCCAACTATGGCTACACCTTC
CATALAGANYGYTF
>NA|NA|TRBV5-1|TRBJ2-4
TGCGCCAGCAACTCGGGGATTCGGGGAGATGAGAAGTACTTC
CASNSGIRGDEKYF
>NA|TRBD2|TRBV5-1|TRBJ2-7
TGCGCCAGCACTTCAAGCGGGAGGGCCTTATCCGAGCAGTACTTC
CASTSSGRALSEQYF
>NA|NA|TRBV12-3/TRBV12-4|TRBJ2-3
TGTGCCAGCACCGGGACCGGGACCCCCGGTACGCAGTATTTT
CASTGTGTPGTQYF
>NA|NA|TRBV4-1|TRBJ2-7
TGCGCCAGCAGCCAAGAAGATCGAGACAGGAAAATCAATGAGCAGTACTTC
CASSQEDRDRKINEQYF
>NA|TRBD2|TRBV6-1|TRBJ2-5
TGTGCCAGCAGTGAAAGTCTAGCGGGGTACCAAGAGACCCAGTACTTC
CASSESLAGYQETQYF
>NA|NA|TRBV4-1|TRBJ2-7
TGCGCCAGCAGCCAGTTAACAGCGTCCTACGAGCAGTACTTC
CASSQLTASYEQYF
>NA|NA|TRBV7-2|TRBJ1-5
TGTGCCAGCAGCTATAGGGGCGGGGGGGATCAGCCCCAGCATTTT
CASSYRGGGDQPQHF
>NA|TRBD2|TRBV10-3|TRBJ2-4
TGTGCCATCAGTGAGGCGGGACTAGGGGAAAACATTCAGTACTTC
CAISEAGLGENIQYF
>NA|TRBD2|TRBV6-2/TRBV6-3|TRBJ2-5
TGTGCCAGCAGTTACGCCCTAGCGGATCAAGAGACCCAGTACTTC
CASSYALADQETQYF
>NA|TRBD1|TRBV3-1|TRBJ2-3
TGTGCCAGCAGCCGACAGGGCCCAGATACGCAGTATTTT
CASSRQGPDTQYF
>NA|TRBD1|TRBV7-6|TRBJ1-2
TGTGCCAGCAGCCGCGGGACAGTCGGCTATGGCTACACCTTC
CASSRGTVGYGYTF
>few|NA|TRBV10-3|TRBJ2-1
TGTGCCATCAGCGTGACTTTCAATGAGCAGTTCTTC
CAISVTFNEQFF
>NA|TRBD2|TRBV27|TRBJ2-7
TGTGCCAGCAGTCCATATAGCGGGAGAAACTACGAGCAGTACTTC
CASSPYSGRNYEQYF
>NA|NA|TRBV5-1|TRBJ1-1
TGCGCCAGCAGCCCAGGACCAGGGACTGAAGCTTTCTTT
CASSPGPGTEAFF
>NA|TRBD1|TRBV29-1|TRBJ1-2
TGCAGCGCCGACAGGGGACATGGCTACACCTTC
CSADRGHGYTF
>NA|NA|TRBV6-5|TRBJ1-5
TGTGCCAGCAGTTTGGTCCCAGGGGGCAATCAGCCCCAGCATTTT
CASSLVPGGNQPQHF
>NA|NA|TRBV19|TRBJ1-5
TGTGCCAGTAGTATAGTGGGGACCGTCTATAGCAATCAGCCCCAGCATTTT
CASSIVGTVYSNQPQHF
>NA|NA|TRBV7-2|TRBJ1-4
TGTGCCAGCAGCTTAGCGTCGTGGACTAATGAAAAACTGTTTTTT
CASSLASWTNEKLFF
>NA|NA|TRBV6-1|TRBJ1-2
TGTGCCAGCAGTCCCCCGGGGGGGCGCATCAGTACCTATGGCTACACCTTC
CASSPPGGRISTYGYTF
>NA|TRBD2|TRBV5-1|TRBJ2-1
TGCGCCAGCAGCTCTAGCGGGAGTGAATGGAATGAGCAGTTCTTC
CASSSSGSEWNEQFF
>NA|NA|TRBV28|TRBJ1-2
TGTGCCAGCAGTTTGGGCAGCTGGGATGGCTACACCTTC
CASSLGSWDGYTF
>NA|NA|TRBV7-3|TRBJ2-3
TGTGCCAGCAGCTGGGAGGAGGCTGCTAGCACAGATACGCAGTATTTT
CASSWEEAASTDTQYF
>few|TRBD1|TRBV20-1|TRBJ2-4
TGCAGTGCTCCCGCCCGGGACAGGGTCAAAAGGGACATTCAGTACTTC
CSAPARDRVKRDIQYF
>few|NA|TRBV7-6|TRBJ2-7
TGTGCCAGCAGCCCATACCGGTCATTTACCTACGAGCAGTACTTC
CASSPYRSFTYEQYF
>once|NA|TRBV4-1|TRBJ2-6
TGCGCCAGCAGCCACCCAGAGGGGAGCTCTGGGGCCAACGTCCTGACTTTC
CASSHPEGSSGANVLTF
>NA|NA|TRBV20-1|TRBJ2-1
TGCAGTGCACCGAGCGGAGCCTACAATGAGCAGTTCTTC
CSAPSGAYNEQFF
>NA|TRBD2|TRBV6-6|TRBJ2-3
TGTGCCAGCCACGGGACTAGCGGGACTGATACGCAGTATTTT
CASHGTSGTDTQYF
>NA|NA|TRBV12-3/TRBV12-4|TRBJ2-1
TGTGCCAGCAGTCTGTGGGGGAACTCCTACAATGAGCAGTTCTTC
CASSLWGNSYNEQFF
>NA|TRBD1|TRBV7-9|TRBJ1-5
TGTGCCAGCAGCCGGACAGGGGGAGATCAGCCCCAGCATTTT
CASSRTGGDQPQHF
>few|NA|TRBV4-1|TRBJ2-7
TGCGCCAGCAGCCAGGGCAGGGGAGGCTCCTACGAGCAGTACTTC
CASSQGRGGSYEQYF
>NA|NA|TRBV5-1|TRBJ2-4
TGCGCCAGCAGCTTGGTAGAGGGTCTAGCCAAAAACATTCAGTACTTC
CASSLVEGLAKNIQYF
>NA|NA|TRBV18|TRBJ1-2
TGTGCCAGCTCAATCGTCGGGGACATTTCACCGGACTATGGCTACACCTTC
CASSIVGDISPDYGYTF
>NA|NA|TRBV7-9|TRBJ2-1
TGTGCCAGCTGCCCTGAGGGAGGCTCCTACAATGAGCAGTTCTTC
CASCPEGGSYNEQFF
>NA|TRBD2|TRBV5-1|TRBJ2-5
TGCGCCAGCAGATGGCTAGCGGAAGAGACCCAGTACTTC
CASRWLAEETQYF
>NA|NA|TRBV20-1|TRBJ2-1
TGCAGTACTGCCATATATCCGGGTAGCGTTGAGCAGTTCTTC
CSTAIYPGSVEQFF
>NA|NA|TRBV6-5|TRBJ2-7
TGTGCCAGCAGACCTCGCGCGTGGGCCTACGAGCAGTACTTC
CASRPRAWAYEQYF